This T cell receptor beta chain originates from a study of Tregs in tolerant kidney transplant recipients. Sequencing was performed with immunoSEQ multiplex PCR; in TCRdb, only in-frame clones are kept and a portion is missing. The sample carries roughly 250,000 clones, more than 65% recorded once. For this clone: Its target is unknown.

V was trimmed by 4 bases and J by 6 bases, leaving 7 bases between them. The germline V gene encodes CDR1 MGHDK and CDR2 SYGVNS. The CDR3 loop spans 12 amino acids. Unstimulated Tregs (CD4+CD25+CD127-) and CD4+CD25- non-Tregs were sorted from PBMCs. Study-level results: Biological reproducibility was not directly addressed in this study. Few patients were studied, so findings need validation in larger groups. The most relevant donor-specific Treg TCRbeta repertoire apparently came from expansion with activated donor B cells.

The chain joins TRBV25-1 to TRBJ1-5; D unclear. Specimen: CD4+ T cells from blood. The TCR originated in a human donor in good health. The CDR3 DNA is TGTGCCAGCAGTGTGATGGGTCAGCCCCAGCATTTT. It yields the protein CASSVMGQPQHF.